The T cell receptor (beta chain) described here comes from a study of hypomethylating agent response in myelodysplastic syndrome. Study-wide context: Six patients responded with complete response or hematologic improvement; five did not.

TCRdb's copy holds only in-frame clones and misses some; the assay was immunoSEQ multiplex PCR. Of about 4,900 clones detected, 75% to 90% appear once; the ten largest clones hold more than 20%. The source of this sequence is a human donor with myelodysplastic syndrome. Sequences were derived from bone marrow, sampled before or after starting hypomethylating agent treatment for myelodysplastic syndrome (not recorded which).

This CDR3 reads CASSLEGTSGPKNIQYF. Here the CDR3 DNA reads TGTGCCAGCAGCTTAGAGGGGACTAGCGGGCCCAAAAACATTCAGTACTTC. The rearrangement uses TRBV7-2 and TRBJ2-4, with 12 bases aligning to TRBD2. This CDR3 has 17 amino acids. Germline lookup yields CDR1 SGHTA and CDR2 FQGNSA. V lost 1 base to trimming and J lost 2 bases; unmatched junction nucleotides: 3.